The 27 T cell receptor beta chains below were found in one sample sequenced in a study of blood T cell repertoires in COVID-19. Clones were sequenced by immunoSEQ multiplex PCR, and TCRdb holds only the in-frame ones, with some missing. The data hold 150,000 to 200,000 clones, with roughly 80% observed a single time. Specimen: peripheral blood. The receptors derive from a woman aged 25-40 years with acute or convalescent COVID-19.

The chain carries TRBV4-3 and TRBJ2-1; D remains ambiguous. Trimming took 1 base from V and 6 from J, leaving 13 bases between them. In germline, CDR1 is LGHNA, CDR2 YSLEER. This CDR3 comprises 15 residues. The CDR3 loop is CASSQAETHVNEQFF. The CDR3 nucleotides read TGCGCCAGCAGCCAAGCAGAGACTCATGTCAATGAGCAGTTCTTC.

This chain links TRBV6-5 with TRBJ1-3; D gene ambiguous. The CDR3 is made up of 14 amino acids. V shed 6 bases and J shed 0 bases, with 9 bases lying between them. CDR1 and CDR2 from the germline V gene are MNHEY and SVGAGI. In DNA, the CDR3 is TGTGCCAGCAGCCTCGAGAGCTCTGGAAACACCATATATTTT. It codes for CASSLESSGNTIYF.

This chain links TRBV18 with TRBJ2-7; D possibly corresponds to TRBD2 (5 bases). The V gene lost 3 bases and the J gene lost 5 bases, with 14 bases spanning the gap. This CDR3 comprises 14 residues. The germline gives CDR1 KGHSH, CDR2 LQKENI. The CDR3 sequence is CASSPNTPGNEQYF. The CDR3 DNA follows: TGTGCCAGCTCACCCAACACTCCGGGGAACGAGCAGTACTTC.

The rearrangement joins TRBV7-9 to TRBJ2-6, with D unclear. The CDR3 runs 17 residues. The ends were cut back, 1 base at V and 1 base at J, with 11 bases in the middle. Germline V gene data show CDR1 as SEHNR and CDR2 as FQNEAQ (reference sequence). CDR3 DNA: TGTGCCAGCAGCTTAGTTGGGCAGGCATCTGGGGCCAACGTCCTGACTTTC. It encodes CASSLVGQASGANVLTF.

The J gene is TRBJ2-5, the V gene TRBV7-9, with 9 bases identical to TRBD1. Germline V gives CDR1 SEHNR, CDR2 FQNEAQ (reference sequence). The CDR3 is 15 amino acids. The J segment lost 5 bases and the V segment lost 5 bases, leaving 9 bases of the junction unmatched. The CDR3 spells CASSRYGTGIETQYF. DNA of the CDR3: TGTGCCAGCAGCCGTTACGGGACAGGGATTGAGACCCAGTACTTC. Using reference TRBV7-9 and TRBJ2-5 for the parts outside the CDR3, the full variable domain is DTGVSQNPRHKITKRGQNVTFRCDPISEHNRLYWYRQTLGQGPEFLTYFQNEAQLEKSRLLSDRFSAERPKGSFSTLEIQRTEQGDSAMYLCASSRYGTGIETQYFGPGTRLLVL.

This chain uses TRBV28 with TRBJ1-1; a possible D gene is TRBD1 (6 bases). The length of the CDR3 is 15 residues. CDR1 is MDHEN and CDR2 is SYDVKM in the germline V gene. V dropped 8 bases and J dropped 0 bases, with 16 bases sitting between them. The CDR3, as DNA: TGTGCCAGCGTGCCCCCCGGGGGGCTGAACACTGAAGCTTTCTTT. It encodes CASVPPGGLNTEAFF.

V gene TRBV7-3 combines with J gene TRBJ1-2; D remains unclear. The CDR3 totals 15 residues. Germline V gives CDR1 SGHTA, CDR2 FQGTGA. The ends were cut back, 2 bases at V and 4 bases at J, with 14 bases in the middle. CDR3 residues: CASSLGFGRLYGYTF. CDR3 coding DNA: TGTGCCAGCAGCTTAGGATTTGGCAGGCTCTATGGCTACACCTTC. Full variable domain (missing parts from reference TRBV7-3 and TRBJ1-2): GAGVSQTPSNKVTEKGKYVELRCDPISGHTALYWYRQSLGQGPEFLIYFQGTGAADDSGLPNDRFFAVRPEGSVSTLKIQRTERGDSAVYLCASSLGFGRLYGYTFGSGTRLTVV.

CDR3 loop: CASRNNRGLAAQHF. The CDR3 DNA follows: TGTGCCAGCAGGAACAACAGGGGGCTCGCGGCCCAGCATTTT. The chain is built from TRBV28 and TRBJ1-5, with 9 positions matching TRBD1. This CDR3 has 14 residues. Germline lookup yields CDR1 MDHEN and CDR2 SYDVKM. The J segment lost 11 bases and the V segment lost 6 bases, leaving 11 bases of the junction unmatched.

The chain has TRBV7-3 and TRBJ2-5; D is unclear. Trimming cost V 2 bases and J 5 bases, with 9 bases left between them. Per the germline V gene, CDR1 is SGHTA and CDR2 is FQGTGA. This CDR3 has 13 amino acids. This chain's CDR3 is CASSLRVRETQYF. CDR3 nucleotide sequence: TGTGCCAGCAGCTTACGGGTCCGTGAGACCCAGTACTTC.

The rearrangement joins TRBV9 to TRBJ2-3; 12 bases are shared with TRBD2. CDR1 is SGDLS and CDR2 is YYNGEE in the germline V gene. Unmatched junction bases numbered 8, after V lost 4 bases and J lost 2 bases. CDR3 length: 17 residues. The DNA of the CDR3 is TGTGCCAGCAGCTCCAATCGACTAGCGGGGGCCACAGATACGCAGTATTTT. The encoded protein is CASSSNRLAGATDTQYF.

This rearrangement joins TRBV4-1 to TRBJ1-5; D gene uncertain. The CDR3 has 18 amino acids. V was clipped by 1 base and J by 6 bases, with 22 bases between them. Germline values: CDR1 MGHRA, CDR2 YSYEKL. The CDR3 is CASSQGPNRGFTIQPQHF. CDR3 in DNA: TGCGCCAGCAGCCAAGGGCCCAATCGTGGTTTCACAATTCAGCCCCAGCATTTT.

This sequence joins TRBV4-3 and TRBJ2-1; 12 positions agree with TRBD2. V was clipped by 2 bases and J by 0 bases; unmatched bases: 8. The CDR3 consists of 19 residues. Per the germline V gene, CDR1 is LGHNA and CDR2 is YSLEER. The CDR3 loop is CASSQSGTSGHSSYNEQFF. CDR3 DNA: TGCGCCAGCAGCCAATCGGGGACTAGCGGGCATAGCTCCTACAATGAGCAGTTCTTC.

V and J are TRBV7-2 and TRBJ2-3; no definite D call. V was cut by 6 bases and J by 1 base, with 11 bases left in between. The germline CDR1 and CDR2 sequences are SGHTA and FQGNSA. The CDR3 loop spans 14 amino acids. CDR3 in amino acids: CASSSIRGTDTQYF. The DNA for the CDR3 is TGTGCCAGCAGTTCAATACGGGGCACAGATACGCAGTATTTT.

The chain is built from TRBV7-2 and TRBJ2-3; weak D call: TRBD2 (6 bases). The V end lost 1 base, the J end lost 4 bases, and 12 bases lay between the germline ends. This CDR3 region has 15 residues. The germline V gene has CDR1 SGHTA and CDR2 FQGNSA. The CDR3 loop is CASSLGLSGSDTQYF. CDR3 coding DNA: TGTGCCAGCAGCTTAGGTCTTAGCGGTTCAGATACGCAGTATTTT.

The chain joins TRBV9 to TRBJ2-7; maybe TRBD1 (6 bases). Per the germline V gene, CDR1 is SGDLS and CDR2 is YYNGEE. Trimming shortened V by 0 bases and J by 9 bases, and 19 bases separated the two germline ends. The CDR3 length is 15 residues. The CDR3 loop is CASSVVAGVTSGQYF. DNA of the CDR3: TGTGCCAGCAGCGTAGTAGCAGGGGTTACGAGCGGGCAGTACTTC. The full variable domain, completed using reference TRBV9 and TRBJ2-7, is DSGVTQTPKHLITATGQRVTLRCSPRSGDLSVYWYQQSLDQGLQFLIQYYNGEERAKGNILERFSAQQFPDLHSELNLSSLELGDSALYFCASSVVAGVTSGQYFGPGTRLTVT.

To note about this clone: Additional DNA sequences in this sample encode the identical CDR3. This chain links TRBV5-1 with TRBJ2-5; the D gene is possibly TRBD1 (6 bases). The germline V and J ends were trimmed by 2 bases and 1 base, with 12 bases remaining between them. Germline CDR1 SGHRS, CDR2 YFSETQ. This CDR3 is built from 15 residues. Here the CDR3 DNA reads TGCGCCAGCAGCTTAAGGGGGACGCTCCAAGAGACCCAGTACTTC. Its translation is CASSLRGTLQETQYF.

The rearrangement joins TRBV4-2 to TRBJ1-6, with TRBD1 identical over 8 bases. V gave up 5 bases and J gave up 7 bases; unmatched junction bases: 7. The CDR3 spans 15 residues. Looked up from germline, CDR1 is LGHNA and CDR2 is YNFKEQ. The CDR3 sequence is CASSTPQGENSPLHF. The CDR3 DNA is TGTGCCAGCAGCACGCCACAGGGGGAAAATTCACCCCTCCACTTT.

This clone was recorded a few times. The genes are TRBV5-1 and TRBJ2-3; perhaps TRBD1 as D (6 bases). V was pared by 4 bases and J by 0 bases, with 12 bases between. Germline lookup yields CDR1 SGHRS and CDR2 YFSETQ. This CDR3 is 15 amino acids long. CDR3 protein: CASSVRGGSTDTQYF. The CDR3 region has the DNA TGCGCCAGCAGCGTCAGAGGGGGAAGCACAGATACGCAGTATTTT.

The rearrangement links TRBV4-2 to TRBJ1-6; no clear D. Germline V lookup: CDR1 LGHNA, CDR2 YNFKEQ. V lost 0 bases to trimming and J lost 7 bases, with 13 bases between them. The CDR3 consists of 16 residues. CDR3 sequence (DNA): TGTGCCAGCAGCCAAGACCACGACTTCGGGAATTCACCCCTCCACTTT. Translating it yields CASSQDHDFGNSPLHF.

This clone was recorded a few times. This sequence joins TRBV24-1 and TRBJ1-6; 10 bases map to TRBD1. In germline, CDR1 is KGHDR, CDR2 SFDVKD. CDR3 length: 19 amino acids. V gave up 4 bases and J gave up 1 base; unmatched junction bases: 9. CDR3: CATSERDRGEASYNSPLHF. In DNA, the CDR3 is TGTGCCACCAGTGAGAGGGACAGGGGAGAGGCATCCTATAATTCACCCCTCCACTTT.

This chain links TRBV19 with TRBJ1-5, with TRBD1 matching over 10 bases. CDR3 length: 15 amino acids. The germline V gene encodes CDR1 LNHDA and CDR2 SQIVND (reference sequence). J was trimmed by 0 bases and V by 9 bases; bases with no gene match: 5. Here the CDR3 reads CASRDRGHSNQPQHF. The CDR3 DNA reads as TGTGCCAGCAGGGACAGGGGACATAGCAATCAGCCCCAGCATTTT.

The chain is built from TRBV2 and TRBJ1-4; D remains ambiguous. The V and J ends lost 7 bases and 10 bases respectively, with 10 bases between them. There are 11 residues in the CDR3. Germline CDR1 reads SNHLY; CDR2 reads FYNNEI. The CDR3 DNA follows: TGTGCCAGCACCTTTCCGCGAAAACTGTTTTTT. It encodes CASTFPRKLFF.

This sequence joins TRBV3-1 (or the pseudogene TRBV3-2) and TRBJ2-4; TRBD1 might be the D (5 bases). Germline CDR1 is LGHDT and CDR2 is YNNKEL (reference sequence). The germline V and J ends were trimmed by 0 bases and 5 bases, with 14 bases remaining between them. The CDR3 sequence is 16 residues long. DNA for the CDR3: TGTGCCAGCAGCCAAGACCGTGGCAGGGTGCAAAACATTCAGTACTTC. It is translated as CASSQDRGRVQNIQYF.

V usage is TRBV27 and J usage is TRBJ2-7; 10 bases line up with TRBD1. Trimming removed 5 bases from V and 4 bases from J; junction bases left unmatched: 5. This CDR3 is built from 14 residues. Per germline, CDR1 MNHEY and CDR2 SMNVEV (reference sequence). The DNA of the CDR3 is TGTGCCAGCAGTCCGGGACAGGGGAATTACGAGCAGTACTTC. Amino acid sequence: CASSPGQGNYEQYF.

The J gene is TRBJ1-2, the V gene TRBV30, with D maybe TRBD1 (6 bases). Trimming stripped 0 bases from V and 0 bases from J, with 17 bases between. The CDR3 extends over 17 amino acids. From germline, CDR1 is GTSNPN and CDR2 SVGIG (reference sequence). CDR3 sequence reads: CAWSVRGSGPSNYGYTF. The CDR3 DNA sequence: TGTGCCTGGAGTGTAAGGGGGTCAGGGCCATCTAACTATGGCTACACCTTC. The whole variable domain, remainder taken from reference TRBV30 and TRBJ1-2, is SQTIHQWPATLVQPVGSPLSLECTVEGTSNPNLYWYRQAAGRGLQLLFYSVGIGQISSEVPQNLSASRPQDRQFILSSKKLLLSDSGFYLCAWSVRGSGPSNYGYTFGSGTRLTVV.

This chain links TRBV30 with TRBJ1-1; D gene unclear. The CDR3 sequence is 12 residues long. V lost 2 bases, J lost 3 bases, and 7 bases lay in between. Germline V lookup: CDR1 GTSNPN, CDR2 SVGIG (reference sequence). CDR3 in amino acids: CAWSNTDTEAFF. The CDR3 DNA follows: TGTGCCTGGAGTAACACAGACACTGAAGCTTTCTTT.

This sequence joins TRBV5-1 and TRBJ1-1; 10 bases are a match to TRBD1. The CDR3 covers 15 residues. Germline-derived CDR1 and CDR2 are SGHRS and YFSETQ. After removal of 4 bases from V and 3 bases from J, the junction contained 6 bases not matched to a gene. CDR3 loop: CASSRTGGADTEAFF. The CDR3 nucleotides are TGCGCCAGCAGCCGGACAGGGGGTGCGGACACTGAAGCTTTCTTT.